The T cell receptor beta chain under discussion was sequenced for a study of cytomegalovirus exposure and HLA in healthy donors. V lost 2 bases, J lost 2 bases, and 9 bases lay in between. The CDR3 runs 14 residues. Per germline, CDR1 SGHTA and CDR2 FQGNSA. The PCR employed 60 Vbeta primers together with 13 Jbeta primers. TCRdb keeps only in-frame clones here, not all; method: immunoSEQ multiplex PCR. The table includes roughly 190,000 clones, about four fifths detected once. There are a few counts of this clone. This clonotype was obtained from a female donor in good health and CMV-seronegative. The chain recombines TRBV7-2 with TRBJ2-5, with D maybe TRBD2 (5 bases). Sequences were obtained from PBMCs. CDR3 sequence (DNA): TGTGCCAGCAGCTTACCGGGATTACAAGAGACCCAGTACTTC. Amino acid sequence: CASSLPGLQETQYF.